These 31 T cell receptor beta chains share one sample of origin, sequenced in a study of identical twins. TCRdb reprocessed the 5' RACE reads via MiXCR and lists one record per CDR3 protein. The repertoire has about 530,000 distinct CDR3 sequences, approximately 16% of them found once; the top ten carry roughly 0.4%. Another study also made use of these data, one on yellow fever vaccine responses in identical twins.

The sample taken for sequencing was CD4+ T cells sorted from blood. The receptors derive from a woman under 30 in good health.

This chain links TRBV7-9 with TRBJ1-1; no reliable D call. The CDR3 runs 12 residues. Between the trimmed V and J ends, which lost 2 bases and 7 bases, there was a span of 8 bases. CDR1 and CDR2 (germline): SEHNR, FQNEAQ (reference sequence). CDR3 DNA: TGTGCCAGCAGCTTATCTGGTGGTGAAGCTTTCTTT. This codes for CASSLSGGEAFF.

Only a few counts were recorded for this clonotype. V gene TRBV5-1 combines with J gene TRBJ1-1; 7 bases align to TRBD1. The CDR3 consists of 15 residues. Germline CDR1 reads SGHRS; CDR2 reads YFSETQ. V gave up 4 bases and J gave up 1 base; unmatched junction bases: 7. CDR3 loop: CASSQGTVSNTEAFF. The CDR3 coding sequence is TGCGCCAGCAGCCAAGGGACAGTTTCGAACACTGAAGCTTTCTTT. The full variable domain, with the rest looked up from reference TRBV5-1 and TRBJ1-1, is KAGVTQTPRYLIKTRGQQVTLSCSPISGHRSVSWYQQTPGQGLQFLFEYFSETQRNKGNFPGRFSGRQFSNSRSEMNVSTLELGDSALYLCASSQGTVSNTEAFFGQGTRLTVV.

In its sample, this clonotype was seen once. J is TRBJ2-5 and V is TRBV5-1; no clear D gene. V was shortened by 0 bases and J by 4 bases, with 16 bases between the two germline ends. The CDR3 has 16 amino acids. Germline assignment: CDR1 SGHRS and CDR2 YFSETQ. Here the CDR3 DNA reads TGCGCCAGCAGCTTGGGATCGGTAGTGGCTTCAGAGACCCAGTACTTC. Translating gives CASSLGSVVASETQYF. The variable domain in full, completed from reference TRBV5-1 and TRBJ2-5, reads KAGVTQTPRYLIKTRGQQVTLSCSPISGHRSVSWYQQTPGQGLQFLFEYFSETQRNKGNFPGRFSGRQFSNSRSEMNVSTLELGDSALYLCASSLGSVVASETQYFGPGTRLLVL.

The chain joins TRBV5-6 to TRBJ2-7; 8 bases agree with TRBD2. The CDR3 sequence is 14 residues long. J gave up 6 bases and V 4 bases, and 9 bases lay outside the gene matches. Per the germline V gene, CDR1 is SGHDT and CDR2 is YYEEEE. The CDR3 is CASSRRDGLAEQYF. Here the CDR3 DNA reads TGTGCCAGCAGCCGTCGAGATGGACTAGCCGAGCAGTACTTC.

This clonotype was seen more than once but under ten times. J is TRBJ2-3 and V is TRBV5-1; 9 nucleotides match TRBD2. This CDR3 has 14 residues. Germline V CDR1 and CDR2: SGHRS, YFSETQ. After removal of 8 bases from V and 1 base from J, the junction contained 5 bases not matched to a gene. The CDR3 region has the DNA TGCGCCAGTATGTGGACTAGCGGCACAGATACGCAGTATTTT. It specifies CASMWTSGTDTQYF.

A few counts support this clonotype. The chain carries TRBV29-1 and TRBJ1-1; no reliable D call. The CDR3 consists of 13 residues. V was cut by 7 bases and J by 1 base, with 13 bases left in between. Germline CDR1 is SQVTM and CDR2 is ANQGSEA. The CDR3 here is CSGETTQNTEAFF. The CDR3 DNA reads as TGCAGCGGGGAGACAACCCAGAACACTGAAGCTTTCTTT.

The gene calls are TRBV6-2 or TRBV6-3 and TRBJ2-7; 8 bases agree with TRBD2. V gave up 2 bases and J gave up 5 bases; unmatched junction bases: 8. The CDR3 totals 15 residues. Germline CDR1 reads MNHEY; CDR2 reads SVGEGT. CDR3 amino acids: CASSYLGTSPNEQYF. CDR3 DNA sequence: TGTGCCAGCAGTTACCTTGGGACTAGTCCCAACGAGCAGTACTTC.

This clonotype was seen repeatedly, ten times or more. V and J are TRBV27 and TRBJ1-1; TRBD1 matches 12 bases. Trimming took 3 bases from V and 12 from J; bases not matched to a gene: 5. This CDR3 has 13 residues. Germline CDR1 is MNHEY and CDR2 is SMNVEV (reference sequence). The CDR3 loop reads CASSLSGQGASFF. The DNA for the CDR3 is TGTGCCAGCAGTTTGTCGGGACAGGGGGCTTCTTTCTTT.

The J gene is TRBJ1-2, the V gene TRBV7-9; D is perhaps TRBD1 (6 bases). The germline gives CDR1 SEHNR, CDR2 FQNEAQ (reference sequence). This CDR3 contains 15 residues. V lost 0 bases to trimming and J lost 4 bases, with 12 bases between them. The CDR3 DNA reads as TGTGCCAGCAGCTTAGCGGGGGCAGGTGGCTATGGCTACACCTTC. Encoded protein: CASSLAGAGGYGYTF.

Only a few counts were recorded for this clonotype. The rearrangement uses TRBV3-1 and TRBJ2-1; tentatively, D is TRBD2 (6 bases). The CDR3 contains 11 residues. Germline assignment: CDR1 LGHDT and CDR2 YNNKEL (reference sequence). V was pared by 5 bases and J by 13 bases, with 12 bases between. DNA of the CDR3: TGTGCCAGCAGCTCCCGACTAGTTCAGTTCTTC. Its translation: CASSSRLVQFF.

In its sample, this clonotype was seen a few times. DNA for the CDR3: TGCAGCGTTGTCTTCGGACTAGCCAAAAACATTCAGTACTTC. It is translated as CSVVFGLAKNIQYF. The V and J genes are TRBV29-1 and TRBJ2-4; D is perhaps TRBD2 (5 bases). The V and J ends lost 4 bases and 0 bases respectively, with 10 bases between them. The CDR3 is 14 residues long. The germline gives CDR1 SQVTM, CDR2 ANQGSEA.

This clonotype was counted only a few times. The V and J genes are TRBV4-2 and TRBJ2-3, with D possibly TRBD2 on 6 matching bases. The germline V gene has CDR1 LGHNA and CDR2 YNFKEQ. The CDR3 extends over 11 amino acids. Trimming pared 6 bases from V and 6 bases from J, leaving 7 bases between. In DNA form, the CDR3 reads TGTGCCAGCAGGGAGGGGGATACGCAGTATTTT. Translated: CASREGDTQYF.

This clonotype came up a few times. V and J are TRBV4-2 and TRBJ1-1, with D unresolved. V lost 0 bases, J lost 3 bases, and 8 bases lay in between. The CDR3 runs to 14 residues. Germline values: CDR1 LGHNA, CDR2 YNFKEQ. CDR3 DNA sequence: TGTGCCAGCAGCCAAGATCCCGGATACACTGAAGCTTTCTTT. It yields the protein CASSQDPGYTEAFF.

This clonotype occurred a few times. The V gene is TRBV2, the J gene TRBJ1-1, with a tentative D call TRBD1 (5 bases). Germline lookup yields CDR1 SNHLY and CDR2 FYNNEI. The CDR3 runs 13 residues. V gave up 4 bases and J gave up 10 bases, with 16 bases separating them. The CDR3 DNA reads TGTGCCAGCAGTGTCGCCATCAGGGTGTTAGCTTTCTTT. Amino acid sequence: CASSVAIRVLAFF.

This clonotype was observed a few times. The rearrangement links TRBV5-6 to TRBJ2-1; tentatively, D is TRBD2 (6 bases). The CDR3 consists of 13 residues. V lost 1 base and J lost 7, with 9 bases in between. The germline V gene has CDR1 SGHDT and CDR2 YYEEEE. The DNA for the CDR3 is TGTGCCAGCAGCTTGTATGCGGGGAATGAGCAGTTCTTC. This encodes CASSLYAGNEQFF.

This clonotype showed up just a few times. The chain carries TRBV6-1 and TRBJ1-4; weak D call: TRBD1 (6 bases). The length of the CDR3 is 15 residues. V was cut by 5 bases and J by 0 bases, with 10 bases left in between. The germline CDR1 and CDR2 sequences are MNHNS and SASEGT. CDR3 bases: TGTGCCAGCAGTAAGGGGGGGGCAACTAATGAAAAACTGTTTTTT. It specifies CASSKGGATNEKLFF.

This CDR3 reads CSGATGSNYGYTF. In nucleotides, the CDR3 is TGCAGTGGGGCGACAGGGTCTAACTATGGCTACACCTTC. V usage is TRBV20-1 and J usage is TRBJ1-2; 7 bases align to TRBD1. The CDR3 sequence is 13 residues long. Trimming removed 7 bases from V and 0 bases from J; junction bases left unmatched: 5. Looked up from germline, CDR1 is DFQATT and CDR2 is SNEGSKA (reference sequence).

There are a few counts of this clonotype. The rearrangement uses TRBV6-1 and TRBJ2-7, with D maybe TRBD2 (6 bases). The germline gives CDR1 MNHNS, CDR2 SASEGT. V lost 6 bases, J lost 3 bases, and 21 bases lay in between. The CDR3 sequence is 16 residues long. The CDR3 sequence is CASRRAGPGTRYEQYF. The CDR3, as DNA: TGTGCCAGCAGAAGGGCGGGACCCGGGACCCGCTACGAGCAGTACTTC.

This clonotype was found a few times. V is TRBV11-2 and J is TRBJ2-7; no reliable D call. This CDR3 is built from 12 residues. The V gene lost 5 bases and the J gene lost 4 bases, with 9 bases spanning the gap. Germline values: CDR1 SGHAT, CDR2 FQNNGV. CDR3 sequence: CASSEDGYEQYV. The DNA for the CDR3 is TGTGCCAGCAGCGAGGACGGTTACGAGCAGTACGTC.

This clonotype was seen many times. The CDR3 protein is CASSPGGNTGELFF. The CDR3 nucleotides are TGTGCCAGCAGCCCCGGAGGGAACACCGGGGAGCTGTTTTTT. The chain couples TRBV28 to TRBJ2-2; the D gene is possibly TRBD2 (5 bases). The CDR3 length is 14 residues. The ends were cut back, 6 bases at V and 1 base at J, with 9 bases in the middle. CDR1 and CDR2 (germline): MDHEN, SYDVKM.

The CDR3 DNA sequence: TGTGCCAGCAGCTTAATCGTGAGGGCAGCCAGTGATTGTTGGGAGCAGTACGTC. It codes for CASSLIVRAASDCWEQYV. The chain is built from TRBV7-7 and TRBJ2-7, with D possibly TRBD2 on 5 matching bases. The CDR3 runs 18 residues. The germline gives CDR1 SSHAT, CDR2 FNYEAQ (reference sequence). V dropped 2 bases and J dropped 7 bases, with 27 bases sitting between them.

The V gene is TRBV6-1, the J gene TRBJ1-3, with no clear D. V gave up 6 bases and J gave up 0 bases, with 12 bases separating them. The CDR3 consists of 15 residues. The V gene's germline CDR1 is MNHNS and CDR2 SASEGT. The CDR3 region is CASRPVTHSGNTIYF. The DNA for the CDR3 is TGTGCCAGCAGGCCCGTGACCCACTCTGGAAACACCATATATTTT.

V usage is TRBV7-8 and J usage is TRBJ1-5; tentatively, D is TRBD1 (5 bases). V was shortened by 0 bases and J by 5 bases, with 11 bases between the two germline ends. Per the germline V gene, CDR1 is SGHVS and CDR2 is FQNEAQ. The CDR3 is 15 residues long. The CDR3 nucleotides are TGTGCCAGCAGCTTAGCGGGGAGGGGACATCAGCCCCAGCATTTT. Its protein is CASSLAGRGHQPQHF.

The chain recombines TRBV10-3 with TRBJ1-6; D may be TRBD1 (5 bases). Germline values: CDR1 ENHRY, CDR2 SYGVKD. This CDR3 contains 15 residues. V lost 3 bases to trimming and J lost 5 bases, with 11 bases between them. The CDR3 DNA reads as TGTGCCATCAGTGAAAGACAGCCAAATAATTCACCCCTCCACTTT. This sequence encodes CAISERQPNNSPLHF.

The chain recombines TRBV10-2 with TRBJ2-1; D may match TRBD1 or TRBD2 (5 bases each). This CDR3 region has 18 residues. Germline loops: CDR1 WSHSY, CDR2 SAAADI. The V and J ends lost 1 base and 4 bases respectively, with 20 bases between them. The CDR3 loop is CASSEYVGRTVKYNEQFF. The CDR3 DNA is TGCGCCAGCAGTGAGTATGTGGGACGCACCGTGAAATACAATGAGCAGTTCTTC.

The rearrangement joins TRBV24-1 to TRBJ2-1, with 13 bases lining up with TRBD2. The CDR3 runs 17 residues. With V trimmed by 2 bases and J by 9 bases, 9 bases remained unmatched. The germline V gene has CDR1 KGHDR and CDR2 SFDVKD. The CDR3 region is CATSDWTLAGGPAEQFF. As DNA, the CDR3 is TGTGCCACCAGTGATTGGACACTAGCGGGAGGGCCGGCTGAGCAGTTCTTC.

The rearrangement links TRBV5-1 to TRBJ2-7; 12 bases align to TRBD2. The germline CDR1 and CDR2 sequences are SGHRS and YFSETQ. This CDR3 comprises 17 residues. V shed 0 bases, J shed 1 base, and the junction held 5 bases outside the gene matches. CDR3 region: CASSLATSGSYSYEQYF. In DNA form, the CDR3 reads TGCGCCAGCAGCTTGGCGACTAGCGGGAGTTATTCCTACGAGCAGTACTTC.

CDR3 sequence reads: CATSDLQGMNEQFF. CDR3 DNA: TGTGCCACCAGTGATTTGCAGGGGATGAATGAGCAGTTCTTC. The rearrangement links TRBV24-1 to TRBJ2-1; perhaps TRBD1 as D (6 bases). Trimming cost V 0 bases and J 7 bases, with 9 bases left between them. The CDR3 runs to 14 residues. The germline V gene has CDR1 KGHDR and CDR2 SFDVKD.

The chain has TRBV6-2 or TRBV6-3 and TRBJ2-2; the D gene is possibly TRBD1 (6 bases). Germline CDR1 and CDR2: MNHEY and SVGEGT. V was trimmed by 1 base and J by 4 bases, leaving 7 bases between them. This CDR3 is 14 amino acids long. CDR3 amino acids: CASSYWGRTGELFF. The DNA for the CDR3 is TGTGCCAGCAGTTACTGGGGGCGCACCGGGGAGCTGTTTTTT.

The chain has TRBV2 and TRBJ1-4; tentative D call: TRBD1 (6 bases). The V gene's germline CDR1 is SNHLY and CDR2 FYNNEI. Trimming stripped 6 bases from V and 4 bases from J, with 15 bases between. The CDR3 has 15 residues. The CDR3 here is CASSPRGRGNEKLFF. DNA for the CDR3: TGTGCCAGCAGCCCCAGGGGCAGGGGTAATGAAAAACTGTTTTTT.

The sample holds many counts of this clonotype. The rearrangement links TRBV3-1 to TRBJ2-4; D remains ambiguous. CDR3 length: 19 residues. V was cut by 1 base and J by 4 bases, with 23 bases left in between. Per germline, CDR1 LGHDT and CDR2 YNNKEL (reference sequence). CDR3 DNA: TGTGCCAGCAGCCAAGTTGCGAGTTACACCCCCGTGAAGAAAAACATTCAGTACTTC. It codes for CASSQVASYTPVKKNIQYF.